This T cell receptor (beta chain) was recovered during a study of blood T cells in healthy people across ages (dated by TCRdb to the mid-2010s). Concerning the study at large: Template switching captured roughly one uniquely barcoded TCR beta cDNA molecule per two T cells in model experiments. For two donors (one aged 18 to 29 and one aged 80 or older), the study analyzed two additional independent replicas of 1 million unique cDNA reads from the same blood draw. The study measured age-related changes in TCR beta repertoire diversity using deep sequencing normalized with unique cDNA molecular identifiers. To avoid experimental bias, donors of different ages were spread randomly across the sequencing lanes. Four age groups were formed from the donors: young (average roughly 15 years), middle-aged (around 40), aged (roughly 59) and long-lived (about 80). The paper's findings and limits, for the study overall: As age increased, observed TCR beta diversity per million T cells dropped in a roughly linear way, and a significant reduction was already evident by age roughly 40. Compared with the aged group, the long-lived group had more naive CD4+ T cells, fewer expanded clones and increased TCR diversity, suggesting age selection. The percentage of naive T cells measured by flow cytometry correlated strongly with observed TCR beta diversity. Donor CMV infection status was unknown, potentially confounding age-related changes in expanded clonotypes. Estimates of total diversity based on one million sequenced T cells were considered lower bounds and underestimates. Bulk unsorted PBMC profiling prevented conclusive comparison of naive and antigen-experienced compartments.

The roughly 39 donors, aged about 6 to 100 years, were systemically healthy Caucasian individuals from Russia. Each donor gave 8.5 to 10 milliliters of peripheral blood, collected into EDTA-treated Vacutainer tubes. Ficoll-Paque density-gradient centrifugation was used to isolate PBMCs, with at least 6 million per sample. Trizol reagent was used to extract total RNA from PBMCs, with at least 5 micrograms per sample. The percentages of naive CD45RAhigh/CD27high T cells were determined by flow cytometry on a PBMC aliquot from every donor. Library creation used 5' RACE. Instrument used: Illumina HiSeq 2500. The second PCR ran for roughly 6 to 11 cycles and used a J-beta primer mix along with a sample-barcoded 5' primer. Each TCR beta cDNA molecule received a unique molecular identifier from a template-switch 5' adaptor carrying 12 random nucleotides. Each sample yielded at least 2.5 million CDR3-containing paired-end reads. First-strand cDNA synthesis was performed from all RNA using the Mint cDNA synthesis kit, with priming by a TRBC-specific oligonucleotide. Following uracil-DNA glycosylase treatment, all cDNA underwent a first 18-cycle PCR with the universal primers M1SS and BC2_uni_R. In the paper's pipeline: For normalization, 1 million high-quality reads were randomly selected from each sample, with every read carrying a distinct molecular identifier. Reads with shared molecular identifiers were discarded instead of being binned into consensus sequences. MiTCR, with a Q25 quality threshold and the strictest error-elimination algorithm, was used for CDR3 identification, clonotype clustering and error correction. A nonparametric unseen species model using Euler transformation provided a lower-bound estimate of total TCR beta diversity. TCRdb reworked the public reads: Q25 trimming with fastp, MiXCR clone assembly, productive beta chains retained. Rows are combined by CDR3 protein, so each entry shows the most common genes and DNA. Clone size and V and J calls follow TCRdb, not the original study. Present in this sample are about 1.8 million distinct CDR3 sequences, roughly 52% of which were seen just once. Together, the top ten hold around 2.1% of the sample.

This clonotype came up a few times. Its antigen is currently not known. Per-nucleotide qualities are absent, and no much larger clonotype sits a single base away. This TCR was sampled from a woman aged 40 to 50 in good health. Sequenced: blood.

The CDR3: CASSLEAGVNTEAFF. The DNA is as follows: TGTGCCAGCAGCTTAGAGGCAGGGGTGAACACTGAAGCTTTCTTT. Here the chain combines TRBV7-2 and TRBJ1-1; TRBD1 is perhaps the D gene, given 6 matching bases. Including cysteine and phenylalanine, the CDR3 has 15 amino acids. Solely the CDR3 DNA is kept, with 45 bases framed from the first base. CDR1 and CDR2 are read off the germline V gene as SGHTA and FQGNSA. The V end loses 1 base and the J end loses 0 bases, and a stretch of 9 bases separates them.